This T cell receptor (beta chain) was documented in a study of CD4 T cells in relation to SARS-CoV-2 and coronaviruses. About the research overall: TCR beta CDR3s were sequenced after roughly eleven-day antigen culture of PBMCs.

This clone was found once. Its specificity is unknown. Clones were read by immunoSEQ multiplex PCR, and TCRdb kept only the in-frame ones, dropping some. The sample has more than 15,000 clones; roughly four fifths are singletons. CD4+ T cells from unexposed donors were obtained before the COVID-19 pandemic (2011-2018). Isolation of CD4+ T cells took place after about eleven days in culture. This CDR3 has 16 residues. Germline V gene sequence: CDR1 KGHSH, CDR2 LQKENI. V was pared by 3 bases and J by 2 bases, with 5 bases of the junction left unmatched. Specimen: CD4+ T cells from PBMCs, cultured in vitro. This receptor was taken from a human donor in good health. This rearrangement joins TRBV18 to TRBJ2-1, with 9 bases lining up with TRBD2. The CDR3 here is CASSPGASGAYNEQFF. DNA for the CDR3: TGTGCCAGCTCACCCGGGGCTAGCGGGGCCTACAATGAGCAGTTCTTC.